This T cell receptor (beta chain) was captured by sequencing in a study of blood T cell repertoires in COVID-19. Study details: Material from acute and convalescent COVID-19 was sourced from the United States, Italy and Spain. T cells, B-cell-depleted T cells, or PBMCs provided the cDNA or gDNA that served as material.

V gave up 1 base and J gave up 6 bases; unmatched junction bases: 3. This CDR3 spans 13 amino acids. The V gene's germline CDR1 is SGHTA and CDR2 FQGTGA. Authors' methods: The assay estimated nucleated cells by amplifying reference gene primers. The table came from immunoSEQ multiplex PCR; TCRdb's copy has only in-frame clones and leaves some out. The V and J calls and clone size are taken from that table; D and trimming were inferred from the DNA. The sample contains about 120,000 clones, 79% of which appear only once. The sample taken for sequencing was peripheral blood. J is TRBJ2-7 and V is TRBV7-3, with TRBD2 matching over 7 bases. This TCR came from a woman over 75 with acute or convalescent COVID-19. In DNA form, the CDR3 reads TGTGCCAGCAGCTTAAGCGTAGCGGGCGAGCAGTACTTC. It yields the protein CASSLSVAGEQYF. Using reference TRBV7-3 and TRBJ2-7 for the parts outside the CDR3, the full variable domain is GAGVSQTPSNKVTEKGKYVELRCDPISGHTALYWYRQSLGQGPEFLIYFQGTGAADDSGLPNDRFFAVRPEGSVSTLKIQRTERGDSAVYLCASSLSVAGEQYFGPGTRLTVT.